One and the same sample provided the 17 T cell receptor beta chains below, sequenced in a study of T cell changes during pregnancy in multiple sclerosis. Libraries were prepared by immunoSEQ multiplex PCR; TCRdb keeps only in-frame clonotypes and omits some of them. The sample consists of tens of thousands of clones, under 90% of them appearing once. Here the sequenced sample was peripheral blood, taken in the first trimester of pregnancy. The receptors originated from a female donor in good health, enrolled as a control in a pregnancy study.

The chain carries TRBV4-2 and TRBJ2-5, with unresolved D. Trimming pared 1 base from V and 5 bases from J, leaving 11 bases between. This CDR3 has 14 residues. Per the germline V gene, CDR1 is LGHNA and CDR2 is YNFKEQ. CDR3 in amino acids: CASSQGGQSETQYF. The CDR3 nucleotides read TGTGCCAGCAGCCAAGGCGGTCAGAGTGAGACCCAGTACTTC.

The gene calls are TRBV30 and TRBJ1-5, with TRBD1 identical over 7 bases. There are 15 residues in the CDR3. J was trimmed by 0 bases and V by 2 bases; bases with no gene match: 4. Germline CDR1 GTSNPN, CDR2 SVGIG (reference sequence). The CDR3 DNA follows: TGTGCCTGGAGTTACAGGGGATATAGCAATCAGCCCCAGCATTTT. It specifies CAWSYRGYSNQPQHF.

This clone has a single count. The genes are TRBV10-3 and TRBJ2-7; 12 nucleotides agree with TRBD2. The V gene end was trimmed by 3 bases and the J gene end by 0 bases; junction bases not matched to a gene: 9. Germline V gene data show CDR1 as ENHRY and CDR2 as SYGVKD. The CDR3 runs 18 residues. The CDR3, as DNA: TGTGCCATCAGTGACGGACTAGCGGGGAGACACGTCTCCTACGAGCAGTACTTC. It translates to CAISDGLAGRHVSYEQYF.

This chain connects TRBV6-6 to TRBJ1-4; D gene uncertain. Germline CDR1 and CDR2: MNHNY and SVGAGI (reference sequence). Trimming took off 2 bases at V and 6 bases at J, with 7 bases between the two ends. The CDR3 has 13 residues. CDR3 region: CASSYEEDEKLFF. The CDR3 DNA reads TGTGCCAGCAGTTACGAGGAGGATGAAAAACTGTTTTTT.

The chain carries TRBV19 and TRBJ2-3, with 11 bases fitting TRBD2. Per the germline V gene, CDR1 is LNHDA and CDR2 is SQIVND (reference sequence). The CDR3 spans 18 residues. V was pared by 5 bases and J by 0 bases, with 10 bases of the junction left unmatched. This chain's CDR3 is CASSDSGRAVVSTDTQYF. CDR3 nucleotide sequence: TGTGCCAGTAGTGATAGCGGGAGGGCCGTAGTGAGCACAGATACGCAGTATTTT.

The V call is TRBV6-1, the J call TRBJ1-2; D is unclear. Germline CDR1 and CDR2: MNHNS and SASEGT. This CDR3 spans 16 amino acids. V was pared by 0 bases and J by 8 bases, with 19 bases between. The chain's CDR3 is CASSEAVTIVVRGYTF. The CDR3 DNA sequence: TGTGCCAGCAGTGAAGCGGTGACTATCGTGGTCAGGGGCTACACCTTC.

A single count supports this clone. This chain links TRBV2 with TRBJ1-4; the D gene is possibly TRBD1 (5 bases). V gave up 8 bases and J gave up 8 bases, with 18 bases separating them. CDR3 size: 14 residues. Germline CDR1 and CDR2: SNHLY and FYNNEI. The CDR3 DNA reads as TGTGCCAGCGGGTCCCAAGGGGTGAGGGAAAAACTGTTTTTT. It translates to CASGSQGVREKLFF.

This chain links TRBV29-1 with TRBJ1-2; no clear D. The CDR3 sequence is 13 residues long. Germline V gives CDR1 SQVTM, CDR2 ANQGSEA. Deletions cut 4 bases from V and 3 bases from J, with 12 bases between. This chain's CDR3 is CSVGGIEDYGYTF. In DNA, the CDR3 is TGCAGCGTTGGCGGCATAGAGGACTATGGCTACACCTTC. The whole variable domain, remainder taken from reference TRBV29-1 and TRBJ1-2, is SAVISQKPSRDICQRGTSLTIQCQVDSQVTMMFWYRQQPGQSLTLIATANQGSEATYESGFVIDKFPISRPNLTFSTLTVSNMSPEDSSIYLCSVGGIEDYGYTFGSGTRLTVV.

This clone came up once. The chain links TRBV5-4 to TRBJ1-2; 9 bases are shared with TRBD1. Germline V lookup: CDR1 SGHNT, CDR2 YYREEE (reference sequence). J gave up 6 bases and V 4 bases, and 10 bases lay outside the gene matches. This CDR3 is 15 amino acids long. In DNA, the CDR3 is TGTGCCAGCAGCGCTACTTTTCGACAGGGGGATGGCTACACCTTC. This translates into CASSATFRQGDGYTF. Full variable domain (rest looked up from reference TRBV5-4 and TRBJ1-2): ETGVTQSPTHLIKTRGQQVTLRCSSQSGHNTVSWYQQALGQGPQFIFQYYREEENGRGNFPPRFSGLQFPNYSSELNVNALELDDSALYLCASSATFRQGDGYTFGSGTRLTVV.

The rearrangement uses TRBV18 and TRBJ1-3; possibly TRBD1 for D (5 bases). V gave up 2 bases and J gave up 0 bases, with 8 bases separating them. The CDR3 contains 15 residues. Germline V gives CDR1 KGHSH, CDR2 LQKENI. Here the CDR3 reads CASSPKGNSGNTIYF. The CDR3 region has the DNA TGTGCCAGCTCACCAAAGGGGAACTCTGGAAACACCATATATTTT.

The rearrangement links TRBV5-4 to TRBJ1-1; 8 nucleotides agree with TRBD1. CDR3 size: 13 residues. With 4 bases clipped from V and 6 bases from J, the junction kept 5 bases outside the gene matches. The germline V gene encodes CDR1 SGHNT and CDR2 YYREEE (reference sequence). The CDR3 sequence is CASSTQGAPEAFF. The DNA for the CDR3 is TGTGCCAGCAGCACTCAGGGGGCTCCTGAAGCTTTCTTT.

This chain connects TRBV6-1 to TRBJ2-1; 14 bases are a match to TRBD2. The junction had 8 bases not matched to a gene; V was cut back by 6 bases and J by 10 bases. Germline V gene data show CDR1 as MNHNS and CDR2 as SASEGT. The CDR3 has 15 residues. CDR3 region: CASREGLAGAGEQFF. In DNA form, the CDR3 reads TGTGCCAGCAGAGAGGGACTAGCGGGAGCAGGGGAGCAGTTCTTC.

The genes are TRBV9 and TRBJ2-1; D possibly corresponds to TRBD2 (6 bases). Per the germline V gene, CDR1 is SGDLS and CDR2 is YYNGEE. This CDR3 is 14 amino acids long. The V end lost 2 bases, the J end lost 3 bases, and 9 bases lay between the germline ends. The CDR3 sequence is CASSVEGGYNEQFF. The DNA for the CDR3 is TGTGCCAGCAGCGTCGAGGGAGGCTACAATGAGCAGTTCTTC.

V usage is TRBV4-2 and J usage is TRBJ2-1; tentative D call: TRBD1 (6 bases). CDR1 LGHNA and CDR2 YNFKEQ come from the germline V gene. The CDR3 consists of 16 residues. Trimming stripped 0 bases from V and 2 bases from J, with 11 bases between. The CDR3 DNA follows: TGTGCCAGCAGCCAAGAAGACAGGAGTACCTACAATGAGCAGTTCTTC. It encodes CASSQEDRSTYNEQFF.

The chain has TRBV6-1 and TRBJ1-1; D not resolved. Germline CDR1 MNHNS, CDR2 SASEGT. V was trimmed by 8 bases and J by 0 bases, leaving 13 bases between them. There are 14 residues in the CDR3. The CDR3 here is CASHSFLLNTEAFF. For the CDR3, the DNA is TGTGCCAGCCACAGTTTTTTATTGAACACTGAAGCTTTCTTT.

The V and J genes are TRBV9 and TRBJ2-5; no firm D call. CDR1 is SGDLS, CDR2 YYNGEE, per germline. V shed 0 bases and J shed 1 base, with 13 bases lying between them. The CDR3 has 16 residues. The CDR3 spells CASSVGALSPQETQYF. The CDR3 DNA reads TGTGCCAGCAGCGTAGGAGCTCTTAGTCCCCAAGAGACCCAGTACTTC.

The chain combines TRBV7-9 with TRBJ2-3; D is possibly TRBD1 (6 bases). The CDR3 has 16 amino acids. Germline V gives CDR1 SEHNR, CDR2 FQNEAQ (reference sequence). V was pared by 2 bases and J by 2 bases, with 14 bases between. The CDR3 reads CASSLLPGEFTDTQYF. The CDR3 bases are TGTGCCAGCAGCTTACTTCCAGGGGAGTTCACAGATACGCAGTATTTT.